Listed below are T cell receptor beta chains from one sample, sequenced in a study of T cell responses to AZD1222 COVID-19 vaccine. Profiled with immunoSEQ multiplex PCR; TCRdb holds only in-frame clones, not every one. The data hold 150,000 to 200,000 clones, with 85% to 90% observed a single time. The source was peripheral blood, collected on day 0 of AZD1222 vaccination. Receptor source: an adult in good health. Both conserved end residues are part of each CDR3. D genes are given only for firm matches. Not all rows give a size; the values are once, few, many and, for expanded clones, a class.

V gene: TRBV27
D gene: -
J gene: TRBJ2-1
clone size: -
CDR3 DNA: TGTGCCAGCCGCACGAGTATAGATGAGCAGTTCTTC
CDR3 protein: CASRTSIDEQFF

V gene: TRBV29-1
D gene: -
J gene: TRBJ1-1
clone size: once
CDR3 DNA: TGCAGCGTTGGGCAGGAGCCTATGAACACTGAAGCTTTCTTT
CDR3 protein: CSVGQEPMNTEAFF

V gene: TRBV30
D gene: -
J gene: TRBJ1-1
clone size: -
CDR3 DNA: TGTGCCTGGATGGGGCATCGGGGGACTGAAGCTTTCTTT
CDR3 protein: CAWMGHRGTEAFF

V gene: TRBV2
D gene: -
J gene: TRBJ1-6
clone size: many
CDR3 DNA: TGTGCCAGCCGGGAGGGTCAGGGCTCACCCCTCCACTTT
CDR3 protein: CASREGQGSPLHF

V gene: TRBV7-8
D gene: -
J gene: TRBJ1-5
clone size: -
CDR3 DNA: TGTGCCAGCAGCTTAGGGTCATATCAGCCCCAGCATTTT
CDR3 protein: CASSLGSYQPQHF

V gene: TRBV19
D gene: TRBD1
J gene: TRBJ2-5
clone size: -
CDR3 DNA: TGTGCCAGTAGTAAGACGACAGGGGGCTTAGAGACCCAGTACTTC
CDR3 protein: CASSKTTGGLETQYF

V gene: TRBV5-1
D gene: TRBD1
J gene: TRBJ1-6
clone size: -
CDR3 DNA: TGCGCCAGCAGTTACCAGGGGGATAATTCACCCCTCCACTTT
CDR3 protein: CASSYQGDNSPLHF

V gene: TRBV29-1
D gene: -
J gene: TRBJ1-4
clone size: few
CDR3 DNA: TGCAGCGTTGCTCAGGGAAATGTGGATGAAAAACTGTTTTTT
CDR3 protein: CSVAQGNVDEKLFF

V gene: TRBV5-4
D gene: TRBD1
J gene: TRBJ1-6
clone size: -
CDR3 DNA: TGTGCCAGCAGACCTCCCGGGACAGAAAATTCACCCCTCCACTTT
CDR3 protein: CASRPPGTENSPLHF

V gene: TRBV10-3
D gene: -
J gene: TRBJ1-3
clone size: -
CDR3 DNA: TGTGCCATCAGTGAGACAGGTGTCTCTGGAAACACCATATATTTT
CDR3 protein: CAISETGVSGNTIYF

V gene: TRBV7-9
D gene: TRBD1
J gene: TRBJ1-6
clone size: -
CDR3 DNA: TGTGCCAGCACCCTACAGGGGACGTATTCACCCCTCCACTTT
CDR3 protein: CASTLQGTYSPLHF

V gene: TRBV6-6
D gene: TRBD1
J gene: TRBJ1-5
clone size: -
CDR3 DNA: TGTGCCAGCAGTTCCCCGACAGGGGATCAGCCCCAGCATTTT
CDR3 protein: CASSSPTGDQPQHF

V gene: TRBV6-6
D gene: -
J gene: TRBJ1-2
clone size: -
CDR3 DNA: TGTGCCAGCAGTCGAACGGCGGGGGAATTGGCTCGTGGCTACACCTTC
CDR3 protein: CASSRTAGELARGYTF

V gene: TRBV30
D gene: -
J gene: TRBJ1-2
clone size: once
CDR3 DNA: TGTGCCTGGGTCCCGGGGGCTAACTATGGCTACACCTTC
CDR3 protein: CAWVPGANYGYTF

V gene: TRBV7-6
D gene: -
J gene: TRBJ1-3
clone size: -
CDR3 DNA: TGTGCCAGCAGCTCCGGGACTCTTACCGGAAACACCATATATTTT
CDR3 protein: CASSSGTLTGNTIYF

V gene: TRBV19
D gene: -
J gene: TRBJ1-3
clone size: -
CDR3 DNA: TGTGCCAGTTCTCCATCGACGGGTACGGGAAACACCATATATTTT
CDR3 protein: CASSPSTGTGNTIYF

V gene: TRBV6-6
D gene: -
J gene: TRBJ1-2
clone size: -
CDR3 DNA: TGTGCCAGCAGGCCCAGGGTCCGTAACTATGGCTACACCTTC
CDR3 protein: CASRPRVRNYGYTF

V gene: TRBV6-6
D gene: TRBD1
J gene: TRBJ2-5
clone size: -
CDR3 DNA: TGTGCCAGCAGTATCAACAGGGGGCCGGAGACCCAGTACTTC
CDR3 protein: CASSINRGPETQYF

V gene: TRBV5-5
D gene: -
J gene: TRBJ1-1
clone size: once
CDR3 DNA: TGTGCCAGCAGCTTGTCTCAGGGGATCGGCACTGAAGCTTTCTTT
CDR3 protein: CASSLSQGIGTEAFF

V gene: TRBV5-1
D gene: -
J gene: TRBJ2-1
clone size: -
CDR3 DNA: TGCGCCAGCAGCCAAGACAGCGTCAATGAGCAGTTCTTC
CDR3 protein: CASSQDSVNEQFF

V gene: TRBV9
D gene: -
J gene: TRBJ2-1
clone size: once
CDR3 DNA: TGTGCCAGCAGCGGATCGAGCTCCTACAATGAGCAGTTCTTC
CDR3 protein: CASSGSSSYNEQFF

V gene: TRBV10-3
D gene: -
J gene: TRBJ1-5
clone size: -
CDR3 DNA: TGTGCCATCAGTGAGAGGGGAAGCAATCAGCCCCAGCATTTT
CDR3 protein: CAISERGSNQPQHF

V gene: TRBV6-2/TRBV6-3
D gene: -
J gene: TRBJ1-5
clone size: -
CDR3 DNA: TGTGCCAGCAGTGGGAACTCGAATCAGCCCCAGCATTTT
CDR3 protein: CASSGNSNQPQHF

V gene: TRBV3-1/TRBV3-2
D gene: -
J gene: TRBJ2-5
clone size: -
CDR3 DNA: TGTGCCAGCAGCTACGGTGAGGGGATCTGGCAAGAGACCCAGTACTTC
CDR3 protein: CASSYGEGIWQETQYF

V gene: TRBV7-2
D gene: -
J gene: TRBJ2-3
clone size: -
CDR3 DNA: TGTGCCAGCAGCCCAGAACGAAACACAGATACGCAGTATTTT
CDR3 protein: CASSPERNTDTQYF

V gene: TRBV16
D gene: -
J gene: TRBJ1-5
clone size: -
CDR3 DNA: TGTGCCAGCAGCCAATTAACGGTCCGTCAGCCCCAGCATTTT
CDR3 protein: CASSQLTVRQPQHF

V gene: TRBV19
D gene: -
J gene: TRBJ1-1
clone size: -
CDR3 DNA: TGTGCCAGTAGTGCCTACGGGGGGATGAACACTGAAGCTTTCTTT
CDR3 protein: CASSAYGGMNTEAFF

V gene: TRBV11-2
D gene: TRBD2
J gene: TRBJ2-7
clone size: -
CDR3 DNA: TGTGCCAGCAGTCCGAAGCGGGAGGGCTACGAGCAGTACTTC
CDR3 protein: CASSPKREGYEQYF

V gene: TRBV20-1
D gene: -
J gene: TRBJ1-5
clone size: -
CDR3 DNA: TGCAGTGGAGGTCAGCCCCAGCATTTT
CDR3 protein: CSGGQPQHF

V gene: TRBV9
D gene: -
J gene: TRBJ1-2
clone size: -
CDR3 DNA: TGTGCCAGCAGCGTAACCCCGGACGGCTGGGCCCAGGGCTATGGCTACACCTTC
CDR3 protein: CASSVTPDGWAQGYGYTF

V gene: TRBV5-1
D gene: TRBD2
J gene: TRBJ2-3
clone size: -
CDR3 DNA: TGCGCCAGCAGCTTGGAGGCTAGCGGGCACACAGATACGCAGTATTTT
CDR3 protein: CASSLEASGHTDTQYF

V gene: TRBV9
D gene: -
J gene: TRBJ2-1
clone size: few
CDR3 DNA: TGTGCCAGCAGCGTAGACTCAGGAGGGACCTCCAACAATGAGCAGTTCTTC
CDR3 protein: CASSVDSGGTSNNEQFF

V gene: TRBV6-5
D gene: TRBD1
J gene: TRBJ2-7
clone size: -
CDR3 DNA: TGTGCCAGCAGTTGGGGGACAGGACAATCCTACGAGCAGTACTTC
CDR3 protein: CASSWGTGQSYEQYF

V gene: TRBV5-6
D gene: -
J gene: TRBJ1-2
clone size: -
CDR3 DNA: TGTGCCAGCGTATCCTCGACAGGATACTATGGCTACACCTTC
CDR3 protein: CASVSSTGYYGYTF

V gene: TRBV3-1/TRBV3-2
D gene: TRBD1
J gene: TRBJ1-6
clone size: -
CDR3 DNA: TGTGCCAGCAGACCAGGGGGTGGAAATTCACCCCTCCACTTT
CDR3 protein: CASRPGGGNSPLHF

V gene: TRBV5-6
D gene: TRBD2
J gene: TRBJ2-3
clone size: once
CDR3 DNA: TGTGCCAGCAGCCTCGGACTAGCGGGAATAGATACGCAGTATTTT
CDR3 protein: CASSLGLAGIDTQYF

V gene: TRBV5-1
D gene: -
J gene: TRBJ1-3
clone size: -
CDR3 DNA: TGCGCCAGCAGCTTGGCCGGGAGCTCTGGAAACACCATATATTTT
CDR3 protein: CASSLAGSSGNTIYF

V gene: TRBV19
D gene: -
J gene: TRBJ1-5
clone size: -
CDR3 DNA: TGTGCCAGTAGAAAGGGGTATAGCAATCAGCCCCAGCATTTT
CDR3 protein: CASRKGYSNQPQHF

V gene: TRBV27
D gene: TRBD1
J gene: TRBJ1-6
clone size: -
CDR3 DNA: TGTGCCAGCAGCCCCAGGGGGAGTGTTACGAAGAATTCACCCCTCCACTTT
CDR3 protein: CASSPRGSVTKNSPLHF

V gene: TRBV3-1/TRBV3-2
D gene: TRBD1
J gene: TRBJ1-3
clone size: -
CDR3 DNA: TGTGCCAGCAGCCAGGGACAGGGTTCCGGAAACACCATATATTTT
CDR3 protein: CASSQGQGSGNTIYF

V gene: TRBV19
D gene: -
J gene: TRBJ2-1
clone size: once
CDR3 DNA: TGTGCCAGTAGTATCCCGACAGCTTTCTCCTACAATGAGCAGTTCTTC
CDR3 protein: CASSIPTAFSYNEQFF

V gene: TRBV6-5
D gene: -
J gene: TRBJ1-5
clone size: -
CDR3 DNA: TGTGCCAGCAGTTACTCGACCCAGGGATCTCAGCCCCAGCATTTT
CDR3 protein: CASSYSTQGSQPQHF

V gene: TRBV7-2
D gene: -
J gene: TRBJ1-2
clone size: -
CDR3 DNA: TGTGCCAGCAGCTTAGGGCAGGGTTTGAGCTATGGCTACACCTTC
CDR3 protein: CASSLGQGLSYGYTF

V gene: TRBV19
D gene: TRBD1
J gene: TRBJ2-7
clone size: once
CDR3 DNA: TGTGCCAGTACCTCTCCGGGACAGACCTACGAGCAGTACTTC
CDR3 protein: CASTSPGQTYEQYF

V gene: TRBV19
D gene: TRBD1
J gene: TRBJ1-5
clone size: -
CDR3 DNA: TGTGCCAGTAGTCCTATGGACAGGGGGCACAATCAGCCCCAGCATTTT
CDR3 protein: CASSPMDRGHNQPQHF

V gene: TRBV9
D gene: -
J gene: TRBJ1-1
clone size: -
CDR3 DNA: TGTGCCAGCAGCGTAGTTGGGGAGAACACTGAAGCTTTCTTT
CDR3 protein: CASSVVGENTEAFF

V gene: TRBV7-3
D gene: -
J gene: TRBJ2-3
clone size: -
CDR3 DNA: TGTGCCAGCAGCTTAGAAGGCTTCACAGATACGCAGTATTTT
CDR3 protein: CASSLEGFTDTQYF

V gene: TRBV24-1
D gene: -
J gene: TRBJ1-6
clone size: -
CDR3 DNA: TGTGCCACCAGTAACGGGACACCGAATTCACCCCTCCACTTT
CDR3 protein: CATSNGTPNSPLHF

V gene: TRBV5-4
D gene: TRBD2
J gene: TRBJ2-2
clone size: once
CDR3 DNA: TGTGCCAGCAGCGACGGGACTAGCGGGAAACTTAGCGGGGAGCTGTTTTTT
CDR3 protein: CASSDGTSGKLSGELFF

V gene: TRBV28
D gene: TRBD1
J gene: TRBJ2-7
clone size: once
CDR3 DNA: TGTGCCAGCAGTCACGGGACAGGGGGCTACGAGCAGTACTTC
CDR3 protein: CASSHGTGGYEQYF

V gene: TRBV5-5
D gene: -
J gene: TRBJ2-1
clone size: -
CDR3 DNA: TGTGCCAGCAGCTTAGGCGGGGTCTTACGTAACAATGAGCAGTTCTTC
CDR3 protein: CASSLGGVLRNNEQFF